Shown below are 17 T cell receptor beta chains from a single sample sequenced in a study of CD8 T cells in ankylosing spondylitis. TCRdb processed the 5' RACE reads anew with MiXCR; each CDR3 protein has one entry. The sample holds 150,000 to 200,000 distinct CDR3 sequences; around a sixth are singletons and the top ten take around 4%. The sequencing sample was made of blood, either unsorted or a sorted T cell fraction (not recorded which). Receptors were obtained from a male donor between 10 and 30 years old with ankylosing spondylitis or in good health (not recorded which).

This chain joins TRBV29-1 and TRBJ2-1; TRBD2 matches at 7 bases. There are 15 residues in the CDR3. Per germline, CDR1 SQVTM and CDR2 ANQGSEA. V shed 3 bases and J 2 bases; nucleotides not matched to a gene: 7. The CDR3 DNA sequence: TGCAGCGTTGACTTCGGGAGGCGACCCTACAATGAGCAGTTCTTC. This encodes CSVDFGRRPYNEQFF.

This clonotype was detected many times. V and J are TRBV6-2 or TRBV6-3 and TRBJ1-5; TRBD1 is a possible D gene (5 bases). Germline CDR1 MNHEY, CDR2 SVGEGT. The CDR3 runs 15 residues. V shed 6 bases and J shed 2 bases, with 14 bases lying between them. As DNA, the CDR3 is TGTGCCAGCAGCAAAAGGGTAGGGGGCAATCAGCCCCAGCATTTT. Translating it yields CASSKRVGGNQPQHF.

The rearrangement uses TRBV25-1 and TRBJ2-1; D remains ambiguous. Between the trimmed V and J ends, which lost 7 bases and 9 bases, there was a span of 10 bases. The CDR3 sequence is 11 residues long. CDR1 is MGHDK and CDR2 is SYGVNS in the germline V gene. The CDR3 loop reads CASTGVGEQFF. In nucleotides, the CDR3 is TGTGCCAGCACAGGAGTAGGTGAGCAGTTCTTC.

This clonotype was detected ten times or more. V and J are TRBV5-1 and TRBJ1-5, with D perhaps matching TRBD1 (5 bases). This CDR3 has 15 residues. Trimming removed 2 bases at V and 7 bases at J, with 16 bases between. Germline V gene lookup returns CDR1 SGHRS and CDR2 YFSETQ. The CDR3 sequence: CASSLNGQSGQPQHF. In DNA, the CDR3 is TGCGCCAGCAGCTTAAACGGACAATCCGGGCAGCCCCAGCATTTT.

For this clonotype: Just one base apart from a much larger clone, this may be a read error. The chain has TRBV25-1 and TRBJ2-1, with 7 positions matching TRBD2. Trimming took 9 bases from V and 5 from J; bases not matched to a gene: 7. The CDR3 contains 13 residues. From germline, CDR1 is MGHDK and CDR2 SYGVNS. CDR3 residues: CASRDYLNNEQFF. The CDR3 DNA follows: TGTGCCAGTAGGGACTACCTGAACAATGAGCAGTTCTTC.

This clonotype appeared many times. The chain has TRBV20-1 and TRBJ1-1, with D perhaps TRBD1 (6 bases). V shed 0 bases and J shed 6 bases, with 14 bases lying between them. The CDR3 sequence is 14 residues long. Per the germline V gene, CDR1 is DFQATT and CDR2 is SNEGSKA (reference sequence). For the CDR3, the DNA is TGCAGTGCTAGAGATGCGTCGGGGGGCTCTGAAGCTTTCTTT. It codes for CSARDASGGSEAFF.

This clonotype appeared a few times. The gene calls are TRBV30 and TRBJ2-3, with 8 bases identical to TRBD2. J gave up 2 bases and V 4 bases, and 8 bases lay outside the gene matches. The CDR3 sequence is 15 residues long. Germline values: CDR1 GTSNPN, CDR2 SVGIG (reference sequence). CDR3 nucleotides: TGTGCCTGGACGAGACTAGCGTCATTCACAGATACGCAGTATTTT. Its protein is CAWTRLASFTDTQYF.

In its sample, this clonotype was seen many times. The chain joins TRBV7-2 to TRBJ2-7; TRBD2 matches at 13 bases. CDR1 SGHTA and CDR2 FQGNSA come from the germline V gene. The CDR3 is 18 amino acids. V lost 3 bases to trimming and J lost 3 bases; unmatched junction nucleotides: 11. The CDR3 is CASSLGPGLAGPGYEQYV. Here the CDR3 DNA reads TGTGCCAGCAGCTTGGGCCCGGGACTAGCGGGGCCGGGCTACGAGCAGTACGTC.

This clonotype was seen at least ten times. The gene calls are TRBV2 and TRBJ2-6, with 8 bases identical to TRBD1. Germline V gives CDR1 SNHLY, CDR2 FYNNEI. The CDR3 runs to 14 residues. V dropped 6 bases and J dropped 2; count of bases not matched to a gene: 0. CDR3 sequence (DNA): TGTGCCAGCAGGACAGGGGCTGGGGCCAACGTCCTGACTTTC. This encodes CASRTGAGANVLTF.

This clonotype was seen more than once but under ten times. The CDR3 DNA is TGTGCCAGCAGCACGGGACAGACGGTTTATGCCCAGCATTTT. Residues: CASSTGQTVYAQHF. This chain joins TRBV12-3 or TRBV12-4 and TRBJ1-5; 7 bases are a match to TRBD1. The CDR3 extends over 14 amino acids. V lost 6 bases, J lost 11 bases, and 13 bases stayed unmatched.

This clonotype occurred many times. V usage is TRBV6-6 and J usage is TRBJ1-1; D gene uncertain. CDR1 and CDR2 from the germline V gene are MNHNY and SVGAGI (reference sequence). The CDR3 contains 15 residues. Between the trimmed V and J ends, which lost 5 bases and 5 bases, there was a span of 18 bases. CDR3 amino acids: CASSTPVSSGTEAFF. The CDR3 region has the DNA TGTGCCAGCAGTACCCCAGTCTCCTCGGGGACTGAAGCTTTCTTT.

In its sample, this clonotype was seen many times. The chain uses TRBV4-2 and TRBJ2-3; D may be TRBD2 (5 bases). Germline values: CDR1 LGHNA, CDR2 YNFKEQ. The V end lost 3 bases, the J end lost 4 bases, and 8 bases lay between the germline ends. The CDR3 runs to 13 residues. The CDR3 spells CASSHAGADTQYF. CDR3 nucleotides: TGTGCCAGCAGCCACGCCGGGGCAGATACGCAGTATTTT.

The chain has TRBV18 and TRBJ1-1, with D uncertain. Germline V lookup: CDR1 KGHSH, CDR2 LQKENI. Trimming cost V 2 bases and J 1 base, with 11 bases left between them. This CDR3 has 15 residues. CDR3 protein: CASSPRVDPNTEAFF. In DNA form, the CDR3 reads TGTGCCAGCTCACCAAGGGTAGACCCGAACACTGAAGCTTTCTTT. Together with reference TRBV18 and TRBJ1-1, the CDR3 gives the full variable domain: NAGVMQNPRHLVRRRGQEARLRCSPMKGHSHVYWYRQLPEEGLKFMVYLQKENIIDESGMPKERFSAEFPKEGPSILRIQQVVRGDSAAYFCASSPRVDPNTEAFFGQGTRLTVV.

This clonotype was detected many times. The chain joins TRBV6-2 or TRBV6-3 to TRBJ1-5; maybe TRBD1 (5 bases). Per the germline V gene, CDR1 is MNHEY and CDR2 is SVGEGT. The CDR3 is 17 residues long. The V end was cut by 6 bases, the J end by 5 bases, with 23 bases between. Here the CDR3 DNA reads TGTGCCAGCAGAGACAGACCTTTTCCACCGGGGGATCAGCCCCAGCATTTT. Its protein product is CASRDRPFPPGDQPQHF.

V usage is TRBV20-1 and J usage is TRBJ2-7; D gene ambiguous. The V gene lost 3 bases and the J gene lost 2 bases, with 8 bases spanning the gap. This CDR3 comprises 12 residues. Germline lookup yields CDR1 DFQATT and CDR2 SNEGSKA (reference sequence). CDR3 nucleotides: TGCAGTGCTAGGGGTATAACCTACGAGCAGTACTTC. Translating it yields CSARGITYEQYF.

This chain uses TRBV23-1 with TRBJ2-7; TRBD2 is a possible D gene (5 bases). TRBV23-1 is an open reading frame whose function is uncertain. Trimming removed 7 bases from V and 9 bases from J, with 10 bases in between. There are 10 residues in the CDR3. The DNA of the CDR3 is TGCGCCAGCACGACTGAGGGGCAGTACGTC. Translating gives CASTTEGQYV.

In this sample, this clonotype turned up many times. V is TRBV7-9 and J is TRBJ1-2; no clear D. The CDR3 covers 16 residues. Trimming stripped 6 bases from V and 3 bases from J, with 20 bases between. Germline values: CDR1 SEHNR, CDR2 FQNEAQ (reference sequence). CDR3 nucleotide sequence: TGTGCCAGCAGTCCAATTTCCGGACGGAATTACTATGGCTACACCTTC. Its protein is CASSPISGRNYYGYTF.